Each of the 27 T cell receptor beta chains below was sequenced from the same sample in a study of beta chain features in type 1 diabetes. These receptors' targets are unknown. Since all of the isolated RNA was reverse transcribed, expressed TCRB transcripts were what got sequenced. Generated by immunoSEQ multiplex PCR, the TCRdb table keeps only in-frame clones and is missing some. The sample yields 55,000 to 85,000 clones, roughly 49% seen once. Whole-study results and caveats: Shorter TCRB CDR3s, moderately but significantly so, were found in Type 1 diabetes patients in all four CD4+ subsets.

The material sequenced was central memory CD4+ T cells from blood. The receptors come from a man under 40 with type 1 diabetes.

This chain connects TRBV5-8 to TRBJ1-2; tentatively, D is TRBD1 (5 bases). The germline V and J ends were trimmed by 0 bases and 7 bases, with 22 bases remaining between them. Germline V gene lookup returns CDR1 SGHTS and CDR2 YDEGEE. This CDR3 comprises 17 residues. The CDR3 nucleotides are TGTGCCAGCAGCTTGGCCCTCAAGACAGTCAACCCGGGTGGCTACACCTTC. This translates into CASSLALKTVNPGGYTF. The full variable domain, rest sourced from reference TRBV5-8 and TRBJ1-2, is EAGVTQSPTHLIKTRGQQATLRCSPISGHTSVYWYQQALGLGLQFLLWYDEGEERNRGNFPPRFSGRQFPNYSSELNVNALELEDSALYLCASSLALKTVNPGGYTFGSGTRLTVV.

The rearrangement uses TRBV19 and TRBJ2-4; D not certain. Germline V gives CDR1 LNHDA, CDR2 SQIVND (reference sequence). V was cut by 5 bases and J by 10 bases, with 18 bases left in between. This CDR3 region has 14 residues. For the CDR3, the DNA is TGTGCCAGTAGTTTTACCGGAGACCGAAGGATTCAGTACTTC. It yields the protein CASSFTGDRRIQYF.

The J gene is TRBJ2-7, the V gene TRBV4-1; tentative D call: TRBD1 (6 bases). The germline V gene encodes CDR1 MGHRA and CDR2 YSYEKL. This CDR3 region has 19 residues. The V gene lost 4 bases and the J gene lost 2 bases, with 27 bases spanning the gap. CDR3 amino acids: CASSRYSTGSNGFAYEQYF. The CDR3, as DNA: TGCGCCAGCAGCCGCTATTCTACAGGGAGTAATGGTTTTGCCTACGAGCAGTACTTC.

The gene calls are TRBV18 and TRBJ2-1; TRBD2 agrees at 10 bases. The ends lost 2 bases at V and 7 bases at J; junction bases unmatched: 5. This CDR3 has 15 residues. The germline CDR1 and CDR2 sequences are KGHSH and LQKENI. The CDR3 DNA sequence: TGTGCCAGCTCACCAAGCGGGAGGGCCCAGAATGAGCAGTTCTTC. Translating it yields CASSPSGRAQNEQFF.

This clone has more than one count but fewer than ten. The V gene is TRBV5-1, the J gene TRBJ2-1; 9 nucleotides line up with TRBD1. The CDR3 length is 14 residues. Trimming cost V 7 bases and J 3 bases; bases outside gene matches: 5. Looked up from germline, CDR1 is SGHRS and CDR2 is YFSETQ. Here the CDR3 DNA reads TGCGCCAGCGCGGACAGGGGTGACTACAATGAGCAGTTCTTC. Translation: CASADRGDYNEQFF. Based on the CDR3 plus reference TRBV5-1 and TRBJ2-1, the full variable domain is KAGVTQTPRYLIKTRGQQVTLSCSPISGHRSVSWYQQTPGQGLQFLFEYFSETQRNKGNFPGRFSGRQFSNSRSEMNVSTLELGDSALYLCASADRGDYNEQFFGPGTRLTVL.

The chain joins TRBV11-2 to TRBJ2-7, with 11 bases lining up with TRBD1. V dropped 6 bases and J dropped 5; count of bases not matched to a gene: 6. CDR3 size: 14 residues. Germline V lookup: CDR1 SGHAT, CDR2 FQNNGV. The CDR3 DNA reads TGTGCCAGCAGGACAAGGGGACAGGGGGACGAGCAGTACTTC. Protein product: CASRTRGQGDEQYF.

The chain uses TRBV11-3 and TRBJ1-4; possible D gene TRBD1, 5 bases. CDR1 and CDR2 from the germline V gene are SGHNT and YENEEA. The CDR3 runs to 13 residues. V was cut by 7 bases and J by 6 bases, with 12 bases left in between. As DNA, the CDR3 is TGTGCCAGCACCCGGGGGACGGATGAAAAACTGTTTTTT. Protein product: CASTRGTDEKLFF.

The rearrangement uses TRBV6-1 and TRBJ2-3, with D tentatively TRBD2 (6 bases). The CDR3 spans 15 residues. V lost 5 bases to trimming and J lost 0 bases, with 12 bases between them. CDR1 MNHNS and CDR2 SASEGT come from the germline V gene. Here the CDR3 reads CASSQGRGSTDTQYF. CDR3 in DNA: TGTGCCAGCAGTCAAGGCCGGGGGAGCACAGATACGCAGTATTTT.

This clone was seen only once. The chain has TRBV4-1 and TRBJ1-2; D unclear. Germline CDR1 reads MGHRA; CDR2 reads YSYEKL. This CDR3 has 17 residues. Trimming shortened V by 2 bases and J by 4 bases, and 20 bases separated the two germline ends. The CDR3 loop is CASSQNANPPEGYGYTF. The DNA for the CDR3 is TGCGCCAGCAGCCAAAACGCGAATCCCCCGGAGGGCTATGGCTACACCTTC.

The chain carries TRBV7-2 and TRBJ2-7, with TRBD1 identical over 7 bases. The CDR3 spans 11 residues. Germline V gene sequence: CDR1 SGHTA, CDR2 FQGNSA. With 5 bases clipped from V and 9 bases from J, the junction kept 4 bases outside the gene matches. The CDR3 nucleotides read TGTGCCAGCAGCCAACAGGGGCTGCAGTACTTC. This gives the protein CASSQQGLQYF.

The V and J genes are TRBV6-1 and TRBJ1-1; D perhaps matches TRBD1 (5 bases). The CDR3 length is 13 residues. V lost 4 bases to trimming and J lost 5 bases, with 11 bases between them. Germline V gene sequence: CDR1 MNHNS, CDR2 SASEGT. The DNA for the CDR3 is TGTGCCAGCAGTGTCCAGGGTGAGACTGAAGCTTTCTTT. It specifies CASSVQGETEAFF.

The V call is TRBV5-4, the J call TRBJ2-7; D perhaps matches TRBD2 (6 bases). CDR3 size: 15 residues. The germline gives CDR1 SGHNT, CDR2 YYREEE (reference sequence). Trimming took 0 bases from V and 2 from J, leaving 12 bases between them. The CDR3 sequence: CASSLAPGRTYEQYF. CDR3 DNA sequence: TGTGCCAGCAGCTTGGCGCCAGGGAGGACCTACGAGCAGTACTTC.

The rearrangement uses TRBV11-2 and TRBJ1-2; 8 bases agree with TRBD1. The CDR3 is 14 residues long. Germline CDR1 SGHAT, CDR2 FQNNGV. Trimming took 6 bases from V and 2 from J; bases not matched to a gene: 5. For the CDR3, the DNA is TGTGCCAGCAGGCAGACAGGGGCGAACTATGGCTACACCTTC. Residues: CASRQTGANYGYTF.

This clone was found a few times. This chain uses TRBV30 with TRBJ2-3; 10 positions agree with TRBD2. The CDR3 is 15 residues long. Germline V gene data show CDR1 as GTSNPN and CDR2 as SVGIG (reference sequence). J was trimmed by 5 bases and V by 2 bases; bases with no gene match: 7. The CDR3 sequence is CAWSLSGGALDTQYF. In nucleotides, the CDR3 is TGTGCCTGGAGTCTAAGCGGGGGGGCCTTAGATACGCAGTATTTT.

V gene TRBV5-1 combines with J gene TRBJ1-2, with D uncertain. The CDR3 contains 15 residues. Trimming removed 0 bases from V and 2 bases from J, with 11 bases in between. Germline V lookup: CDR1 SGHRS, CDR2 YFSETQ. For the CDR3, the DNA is TGCGCCAGCAGCTTGGATGGGCAGACCAACTATGGCTACACCTTC. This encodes CASSLDGQTNYGYTF.

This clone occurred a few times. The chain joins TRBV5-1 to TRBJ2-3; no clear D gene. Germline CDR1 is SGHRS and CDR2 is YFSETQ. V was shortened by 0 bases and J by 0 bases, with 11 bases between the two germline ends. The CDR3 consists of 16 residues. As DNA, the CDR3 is TGCGCCAGCAGCTTGGCGGGTCGCGCGAGCACAGATACGCAGTATTTT. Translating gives CASSLAGRASTDTQYF.

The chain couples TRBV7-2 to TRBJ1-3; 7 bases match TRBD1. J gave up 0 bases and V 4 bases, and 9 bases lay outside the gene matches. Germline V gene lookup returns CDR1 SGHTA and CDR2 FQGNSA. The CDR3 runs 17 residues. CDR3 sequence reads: CASSSRTGHLSGNTIYF. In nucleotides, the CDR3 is TGTGCCAGCAGCTCTAGGACAGGCCACCTCTCTGGAAACACCATATATTTT.

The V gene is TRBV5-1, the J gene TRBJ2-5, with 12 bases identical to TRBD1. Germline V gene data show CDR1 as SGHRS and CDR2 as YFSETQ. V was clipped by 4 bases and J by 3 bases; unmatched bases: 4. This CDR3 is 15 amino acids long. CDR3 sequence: CASSKGTGGKETQYF. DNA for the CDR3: TGCGCCAGCAGCAAAGGGACAGGGGGCAAAGAGACCCAGTACTTC.

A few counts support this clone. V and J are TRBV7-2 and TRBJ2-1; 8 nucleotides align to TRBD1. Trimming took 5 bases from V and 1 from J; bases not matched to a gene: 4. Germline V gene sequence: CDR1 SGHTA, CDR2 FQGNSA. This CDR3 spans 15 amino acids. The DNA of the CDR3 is TGTGCCAGCAGCCCAAGGACAGGGTCCTACAATGAGCAGTTCTTC. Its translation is CASSPRTGSYNEQFF.

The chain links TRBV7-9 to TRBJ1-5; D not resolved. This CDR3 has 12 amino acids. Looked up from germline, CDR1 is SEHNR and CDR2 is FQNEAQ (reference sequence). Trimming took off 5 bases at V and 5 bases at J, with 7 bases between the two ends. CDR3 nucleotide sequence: TGTGCCAGCAGCAATGCGGATCAGCCCCAGCATTTT. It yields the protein CASSNADQPQHF.

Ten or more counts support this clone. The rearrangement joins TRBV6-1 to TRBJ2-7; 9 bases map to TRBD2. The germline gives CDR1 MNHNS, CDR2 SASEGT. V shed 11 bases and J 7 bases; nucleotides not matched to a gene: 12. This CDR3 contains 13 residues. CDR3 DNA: TGTGCCGCGGGAGGGAGGGTGGGTACGGAGCAGTACTTC. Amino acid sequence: CAAGGRVGTEQYF.

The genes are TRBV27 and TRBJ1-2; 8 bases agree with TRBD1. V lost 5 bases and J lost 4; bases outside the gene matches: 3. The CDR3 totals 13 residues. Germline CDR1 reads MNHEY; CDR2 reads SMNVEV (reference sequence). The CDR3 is CASSEQGGYGYTF. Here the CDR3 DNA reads TGTGCCAGCAGTGAACAGGGGGGCTATGGCTACACCTTC.

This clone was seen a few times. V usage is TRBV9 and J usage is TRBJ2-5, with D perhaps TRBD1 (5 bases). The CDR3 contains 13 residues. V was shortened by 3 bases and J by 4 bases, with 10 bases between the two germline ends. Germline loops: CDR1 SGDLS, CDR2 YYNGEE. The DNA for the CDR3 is TGTGCCAGCAGCGGGGGCCTGGGAGAGACCCAGTACTTC. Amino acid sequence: CASSGGLGETQYF. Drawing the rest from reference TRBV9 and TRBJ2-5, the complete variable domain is DSGVTQTPKHLITATGQRVTLRCSPRSGDLSVYWYQQSLDQGLQFLIQYYNGEERAKGNILERFSAQQFPDLHSELNLSSLELGDSALYFCASSGGLGETQYFGPGTRLLVL.

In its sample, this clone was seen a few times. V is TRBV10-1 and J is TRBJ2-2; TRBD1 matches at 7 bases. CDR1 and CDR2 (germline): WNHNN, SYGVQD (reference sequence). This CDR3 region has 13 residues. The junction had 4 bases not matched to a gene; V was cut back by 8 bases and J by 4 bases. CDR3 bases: TGCGCCAGCCGACAGGGAAGCACCGGGGAGCTGTTTTTT. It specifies CASRQGSTGELFF.

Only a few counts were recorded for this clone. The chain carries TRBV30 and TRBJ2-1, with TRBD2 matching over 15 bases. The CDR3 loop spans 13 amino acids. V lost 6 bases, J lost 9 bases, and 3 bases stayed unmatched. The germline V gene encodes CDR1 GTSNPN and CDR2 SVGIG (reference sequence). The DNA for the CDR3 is TGTGCCTGCAGGACTAGCGGGGGGGCTGAGCAGTTCTTC. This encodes CACRTSGGAEQFF. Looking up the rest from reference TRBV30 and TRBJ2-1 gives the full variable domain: SQTIHQWPATLVQPVGSPLSLECTVEGTSNPNLYWYRQAAGRGLQLLFYSVGIGQISSEVPQNLSASRPQDRQFILSSKKLLLSDSGFYLCACRTSGGAEQFFGPGTRLTVL.

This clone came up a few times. The DNA for the CDR3 is TGCAGCGTTGGGGAGGGGGCCTACGAGCAGTACTTC. This translates into CSVGEGAYEQYF. The chain uses TRBV29-1 and TRBJ2-7; tentative D call: TRBD2 (7 bases). Between the trimmed V and J ends, which lost 4 bases and 2 bases, there was a span of 9 bases. The germline V gene has CDR1 SQVTM and CDR2 ANQGSEA. This CDR3 is 12 amino acids long.

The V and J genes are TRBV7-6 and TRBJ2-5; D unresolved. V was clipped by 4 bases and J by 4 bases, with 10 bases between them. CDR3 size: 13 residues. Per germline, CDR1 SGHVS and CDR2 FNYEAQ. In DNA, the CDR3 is TGTGCCAGCAGCTACGTCCCAGGAGAGACCCAGTACTTC. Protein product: CASSYVPGETQYF.